A selection of T cell receptor beta chains follows, all from one sample in a study of T cell repertoires in cytomegalovirus infection. TCRdb itself ran the reads through MiXCR, one entry per CDR3 protein. The profile covers around 350,000 distinct CDR3 sequences, with roughly 18% appearing a single time and 8.5% to 10% taken by the ten largest. The sample comprised PBMCs. The receptors here all came from a human donor in good health (CMV status not recorded). Some clones in this sample may be carry-over from other donors' samples. The CDR3 runs from the conserved cysteine through the conserved F or W. A D gene is named only where the DNA matches it firmly. The size field is filled for only some rows; it gives once, few, many or a size class.

clone_size d_call j_call v_call cdr3_aa cdr3_nt
few TRBD1 TRBJ2-1 TRBV20-1 CSAADAGTGVDEQFF TGCAGTGCCGCAGATGCCGGGACAGGGGTTGATGAGCAGTTCTTC
few TRBD2 TRBJ2-1 TRBV27 CASRGLAGGLEQFF TGTGCCAGCCGAGGACTAGCGGGGGGGCTCGAGCAGTTCTTC
NA NA TRBJ2-7 TRBV28 CASSLYRQFGEQYF TGTGCCAGCAGTTTATACCGACAATTTGGGGAGCAGTACTTC
many NA TRBJ2-3 TRBV19 CASSIDGGADTQYF TGTGCCAGTAGTATAGATGGGGGAGCAGATACGCAGTATTTT
once TRBD2 TRBJ2-1 TRBV20-1 CSARLRGGQNEQFF TGCAGTGCCCGACTGCGGGGGGGCCAAAATGAGCAGTTCTTC
few NA TRBJ2-1 TRBV2 CASMVGVIYNEQFF TGTGCCAGCATGGTCGGGGTGATCTACAATGAGCAGTTCTTC
NA TRBD2 TRBJ2-1 TRBV2 CASTRTSGPKDEQFF TGTGCCAGCACTCGGACTAGCGGGCCGAAGGATGAGCAGTTCTTC
many TRBD2 TRBJ2-4 TRBV19 CASSRGTTGGNIQYF TGTGCCAGTAGTAGAGGGACTACGGGAGGCAACATTCAGTACTTC
many NA TRBJ2-5 TRBV7-8 CASRRGIQETQYF TGTGCCAGCAGGAGGGGCATCCAAGAGACCCAGTACTTC
few TRBD2 TRBJ2-1 TRBV27 CASTIAGGRNEQFF TGTGCCAGCACCATAGCGGGAGGGAGGAATGAGCAGTTCTTC
NA NA TRBJ2-2 TRBV5-1 CASSLPWGTGELFF TGCGCCAGCAGCTTGCCATGGGGCACCGGGGAGCTGTTTTTT
NA NA TRBJ1-3 TRBV30 CATHWGFGNTIYF TGTGCCACCCATTGGGGATTTGGAAACACCATATATTTT
few NA TRBJ1-5 TRBV6-6 CASMQQGSGQPQHF TGTGCCAGCATGCAGCAGGGATCCGGTCAGCCCCAGCATTTT
NA NA TRBJ2-7 TRBV20-1 CSASAGEEQYF TGCAGTGCTAGCGCCGGGGAAGAGCAGTACTTC
once NA TRBJ1-1 TRBV29-1 CSAYSPWNTEAFF TGCAGCGCCTACAGCCCATGGAACACTGAAGCTTTCTTT
NA TRBD2 TRBJ2-1 TRBV27 CASSPAWTSGYNEQFF TGTGCCAGCAGTCCTGCTTGGACTAGCGGGTACAATGAGCAGTTCTTC
many NA TRBJ1-6 TRBV7-2 CASSLGARQANSPLHF TGTGCCAGCAGCTTGGGGGCCAGACAGGCCAATTCACCCCTCCACTTT
few NA TRBJ1-1 TRBV7-2 CASMVGGRRKAFF TGTGCCAGCATGGTGGGGGGCCGTCGGAAAGCTTTCTTT
few NA TRBJ1-4 TRBV29-1 CSAKEGATNEKLFF TGCAGCGCCAAGGAGGGGGCAACTAATGAAAAACTGTTTTTT
few NA TRBJ1-4 TRBV7-2 CASSQSGGFYEKLFF TGTGCCAGCAGCCAGAGTGGGGGGTTTTATGAAAAACTGTTTTTT
few TRBD1 TRBJ2-7 TRBV20-1 CSARPLATGQSPYEQYF TGCAGTGCTAGACCACTCGCCACGGGACAGAGTCCCTACGAGCAGTACTTC